This T cell receptor beta chain was identified during a study of patients and donors after allogeneic stem cell transplantation. The CDR3 contains 17 residues. The germline V gene encodes CDR1 SGHVS and CDR2 FQNEAQ. Trimming removed 5 bases from V and 0 bases from J, with 14 bases in between. Each CDR3 protein is one row after TCRdb ran MiXCR on the RT-PCR reads. The sample carries over 65,000 distinct CDR3 sequences, about a quarter recorded once. The sequenced material came from blood, either unsorted or a sorted T cell fraction (not recorded which). This clonotype originated in a human donor who was either an allogeneic HSCT recipient or a stem cell or donor lymphocyte infusion donor (not recorded which). It is not recorded whose cells these are; they may come from a transplant donor. This chain connects TRBV7-8 to TRBJ1-6; unclear D gene. The CDR3 reads CASSPDILSSYNSPLHF. The CDR3 bases are TGTGCCAGCAGCCCCGACATCTTGAGCTCCTATAATTCACCCCTCCACTTT.